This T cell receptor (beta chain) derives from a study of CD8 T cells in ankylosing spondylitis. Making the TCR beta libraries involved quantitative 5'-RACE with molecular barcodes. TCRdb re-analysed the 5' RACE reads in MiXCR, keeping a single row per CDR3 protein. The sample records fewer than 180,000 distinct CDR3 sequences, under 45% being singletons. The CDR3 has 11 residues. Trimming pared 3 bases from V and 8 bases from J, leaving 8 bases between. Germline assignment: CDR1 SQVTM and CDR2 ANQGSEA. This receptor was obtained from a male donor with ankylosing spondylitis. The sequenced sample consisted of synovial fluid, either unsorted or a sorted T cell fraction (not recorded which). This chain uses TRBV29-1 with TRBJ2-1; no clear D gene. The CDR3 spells CSVEVLYEQFF. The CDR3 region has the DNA TGCAGCGTTGAGGTCCTTTATGAGCAGTTCTTC.